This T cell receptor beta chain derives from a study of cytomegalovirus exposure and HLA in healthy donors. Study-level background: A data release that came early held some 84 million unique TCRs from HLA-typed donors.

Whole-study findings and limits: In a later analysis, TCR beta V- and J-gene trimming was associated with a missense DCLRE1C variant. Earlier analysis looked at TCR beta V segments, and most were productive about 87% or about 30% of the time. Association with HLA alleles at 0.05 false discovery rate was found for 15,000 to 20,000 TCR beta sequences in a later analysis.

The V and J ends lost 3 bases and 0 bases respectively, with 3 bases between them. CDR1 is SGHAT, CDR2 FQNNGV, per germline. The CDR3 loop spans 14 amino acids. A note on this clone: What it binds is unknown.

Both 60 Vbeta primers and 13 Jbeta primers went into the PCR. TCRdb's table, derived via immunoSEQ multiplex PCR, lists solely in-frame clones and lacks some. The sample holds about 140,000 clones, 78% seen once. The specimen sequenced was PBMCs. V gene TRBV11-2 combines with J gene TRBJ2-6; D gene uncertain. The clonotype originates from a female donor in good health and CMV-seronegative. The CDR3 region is CASSFNSGANVLTF. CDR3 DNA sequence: TGTGCCAGCAGCTTTAACTCTGGGGCCAACGTCCTGACTTTC.